The rows below give T cell receptor beta chains drawn from one sample of a study of vaccination and CD4 T cells after COVID-19. Each CDR3 protein is one row after TCRdb ran MiXCR on the PCR reads. The table includes 10,000 to 15,000 distinct CDR3 sequences, just under 75% detected once. Their specific antigens are unknown. Material for sequencing was CD4+ T cells from blood, cultured in vitro. Every receptor here comes from a human donor who had recovered from COVID-19. Each CDR3 is given with its conserved first and last residue. Fields, in order: V gene, D gene, J gene, clone size, CDR3 protein, CDR3 DNA. A D gene is named only where the DNA matches it firmly. Clone size, where shown, is once, few, many, or a class for clones that have expanded.

v_call: TRBV7-2; d_call: .; j_call: TRBJ1-1; clone_size: .; cdr3_aa: CASRSRWGTEAFF; cdr3_nt: TGTGCCAGCAGGAGTCGATGGGGCACTGAAGCTTTCTTT
v_call: TRBV7-9; d_call: .; j_call: TRBJ1-2; clone_size: .; cdr3_aa: CASSLAGRGGSYGYTF; cdr3_nt: TGTGCCAGCAGCTTGGCCGGCCGTGGGGGGAGCTATGGCTACACCTTC
v_call: TRBV5-1; d_call: .; j_call: TRBJ1-1; clone_size: .; cdr3_aa: CASSLAEGVGAFF; cdr3_nt: TGCGCCAGCAGCTTGGCCGAAGGGGTTGGAGCTTTCTTT
v_call: TRBV20-1; d_call: TRBD2; j_call: TRBJ2-3; clone_size: .; cdr3_aa: CSAKGPSGSFTDTQYF; cdr3_nt: TGCAGTGCTAAAGGCCCTAGCGGGAGTTTTACAGATACGCAGTATTTT
v_call: TRBV7-9; d_call: .; j_call: TRBJ1-6; clone_size: .; cdr3_aa: CASSFEGDGRYSPLHF; cdr3_nt: TGTGCCAGCAGCTTTGAGGGGGATGGAAGGTATTCACCCCTCCACTTT
v_call: TRBV4-3; d_call: .; j_call: TRBJ1-2; clone_size: .; cdr3_aa: CASSQVTALDNYGYTF; cdr3_nt: TGCGCCAGCAGCCAAGTGACAGCGCTTGATAACTATGGCTACACCTTC
v_call: TRBV28; d_call: .; j_call: TRBJ1-1; clone_size: large; cdr3_aa: CASIRRVGNTEAFF; cdr3_nt: TGTGCCAGCATCCGAAGGGTGGGTAACACTGAAGCTTTCTTT
v_call: TRBV2; d_call: .; j_call: TRBJ1-2; clone_size: .; cdr3_aa: CASHGEVRGYTF; cdr3_nt: TGTGCCAGCCACGGGGAGGTCCGGGGCTACACCTTC
v_call: TRBV28; d_call: .; j_call: TRBJ2-2; clone_size: few; cdr3_aa: CASRPIQGGRTGELFF; cdr3_nt: TGTGCCAGCAGACCGATACAGGGGGGGAGAACCGGGGAGCTGTTTTTT
v_call: TRBV24-1; d_call: TRBD1; j_call: TRBJ2-2; clone_size: large; cdr3_aa: CATSTGQVATGELFF; cdr3_nt: TGTGCCACCAGTACGGGACAGGTGGCCACCGGGGAGCTGTTTTTT
v_call: TRBV27; d_call: .; j_call: TRBJ1-1; clone_size: .; cdr3_aa: CASSLRTGLTEAFF; cdr3_nt: TGTGCCAGCAGTTTAAGGACGGGGCTCACTGAAGCTTTCTTT
v_call: TRBV6-2/TRBV6-3; d_call: TRBD1; j_call: TRBJ2-2; clone_size: .; cdr3_aa: CASSLQGAPGELFF; cdr3_nt: TGTGCCAGCAGCTTACAGGGGGCTCCCGGGGAGCTGTTTTTT
v_call: TRBV20-1; d_call: TRBD2; j_call: TRBJ2-1; clone_size: .; cdr3_aa: CSAPGTSGGSSYNEQFF; cdr3_nt: TGCAGTGCCCCGGGGACTAGCGGAGGCAGCTCCTACAATGAGCAGTTCTTC
v_call: TRBV27; d_call: TRBD1; j_call: TRBJ1-6; clone_size: .; cdr3_aa: CASSPTGGIGSPLHF; cdr3_nt: TGTGCCAGCAGTCCAACAGGGGGAATAGGGTCACCCCTCCACTTT
v_call: TRBV6-1; d_call: .; j_call: TRBJ1-6; clone_size: once; cdr3_aa: CASSEATRGDSPLHF; cdr3_nt: TGTGCCAGCAGTGAAGCAACCCGGGGGGATTCACCCCTCCACTTT
v_call: TRBV7-6; d_call: .; j_call: TRBJ2-7; clone_size: .; cdr3_aa: CASSSLYEQYF; cdr3_nt: TGTGCCAGCAGCTCTTTATACGAGCAGTACTTC
v_call: TRBV6-5; d_call: .; j_call: TRBJ2-7; clone_size: .; cdr3_aa: CASSYSGSRAYEQYF; cdr3_nt: TGTGCCAGCAGTTACTCAGGGTCTAGAGCCTACGAGCAGTACTTC
v_call: TRBV12-3/TRBV12-4; d_call: .; j_call: TRBJ1-5; clone_size: .; cdr3_aa: CASSLGSKVGVNQPQHF; cdr3_nt: TGTGCCAGCAGTTTGGGGTCCAAGGTGGGGGTAAATCAGCCCCAGCATTTT
v_call: TRBV6-2/TRBV6-3; d_call: .; j_call: TRBJ1-2; clone_size: .; cdr3_aa: CASSYSSPGHYGYTF; cdr3_nt: TGTGCCAGCAGTTATTCGTCTCCGGGACACTATGGCTACACCTTC
v_call: TRBV7-2; d_call: .; j_call: TRBJ1-6; clone_size: .; cdr3_aa: CASSLFGVIDNSPLHF; cdr3_nt: TGTGCCAGCAGCTTATTCGGAGTCATAGATAATTCACCCCTCCACTTT
v_call: TRBV20-1; d_call: .; j_call: TRBJ1-2; clone_size: few; cdr3_aa: CSAVSHLGGYTF; cdr3_nt: TGCAGTGCTGTAAGCCATTTAGGGGGCTACACCTTC
v_call: TRBV27; d_call: .; j_call: TRBJ1-1; clone_size: .; cdr3_aa: CASSSSTRAGGSTEAFF; cdr3_nt: TGTGCCAGCAGTTCCTCAACAAGGGCGGGGGGAAGCACTGAAGCTTTCTTT
v_call: TRBV30; d_call: .; j_call: TRBJ1-6; clone_size: .; cdr3_aa: CAWSVEQYSPLHF; cdr3_nt: TGTGCCTGGAGTGTAGAACAATATTCACCCCTCCACTTT
v_call: TRBV15; d_call: TRBD1; j_call: TRBJ1-2; clone_size: .; cdr3_aa: CATSRRRQGSDGYTF; cdr3_nt: TGTGCCACCAGCAGACGACGACAGGGTTCGGATGGCTACACCTTC
v_call: TRBV20-1; d_call: .; j_call: TRBJ2-7; clone_size: .; cdr3_aa: CSAPTQSFYYEQYF; cdr3_nt: TGCAGTGCGCCTACTCAGTCCTTTTACTACGAGCAGTACTTC
v_call: TRBV5-1; d_call: TRBD2; j_call: TRBJ2-3; clone_size: .; cdr3_aa: CASSLAPAGDTDTQYF; cdr3_nt: TGCGCCAGCAGCTTGGCCCCAGCGGGAGACACAGATACGCAGTATTTT
v_call: TRBV5-1; d_call: TRBD1; j_call: TRBJ1-5; clone_size: .; cdr3_aa: CASSPGTGEQPQHF; cdr3_nt: TGCGCCAGCAGCCCCGGGACAGGGGAACAGCCCCAGCATTTT
v_call: TRBV7-2; d_call: .; j_call: TRBJ2-7; clone_size: .; cdr3_aa: CASSLDPDPLAYEQYF; cdr3_nt: TGTGCCAGCAGCTTAGATCCGGATCCCTTAGCCTACGAGCAGTACTTC
v_call: TRBV20-1; d_call: .; j_call: TRBJ1-1; clone_size: .; cdr3_aa: CSARSPLGGNTEAFF; cdr3_nt: TGCAGTGCTAGAAGCCCTCTGGGGGGTAACACTGAAGCTTTCTTT
v_call: TRBV7-2; d_call: .; j_call: TRBJ2-7; clone_size: few; cdr3_aa: CASSPLWREQYF; cdr3_nt: TGTGCCAGCAGCCCCCTATGGAGAGAGCAGTACTTC
v_call: TRBV20-1; d_call: .; j_call: TRBJ1-5; clone_size: .; cdr3_aa: CSARGDSNQPQHF; cdr3_nt: TGCAGTGCTAGAGGGGATAGCAATCAGCCCCAGCATTTT
v_call: TRBV6-2/TRBV6-3; d_call: .; j_call: TRBJ1-5; clone_size: .; cdr3_aa: CASSYSGGVQPQHF; cdr3_nt: TGTGCCAGCAGTTACTCAGGGGGAGTTCAGCCCCAGCATTTT
v_call: TRBV11-2; d_call: TRBD1; j_call: TRBJ1-2; clone_size: .; cdr3_aa: CASSQQGVGGYTF; cdr3_nt: TGTGCCAGCAGCCAACAGGGGGTAGGGGGCTACACCTTC
v_call: TRBV6-5; d_call: .; j_call: TRBJ1-2; clone_size: .; cdr3_aa: CASSSPQGRYTF; cdr3_nt: TGTGCCAGCAGTTCCCCTCAGGGTCGCTACACCTTC
v_call: TRBV20-1; d_call: .; j_call: TRBJ1-1; clone_size: few; cdr3_aa: CSATKGGGRTEAFF; cdr3_nt: TGCAGTGCTACAAAGGGAGGGGGTCGCACTGAAGCTTTCTTT
v_call: TRBV5-1; d_call: .; j_call: TRBJ1-1; clone_size: .; cdr3_aa: CASSLGGRANTEAFF; cdr3_nt: TGCGCCAGCAGCTTAGGAGGCAGGGCGAACACTGAAGCTTTCTTT
v_call: TRBV24-1; d_call: TRBD1; j_call: TRBJ2-2; clone_size: .; cdr3_aa: CATSDQQGFFDTGELFF; cdr3_nt: TGTGCCACCAGTGATCAACAGGGGTTTTTTGACACCGGGGAGCTGTTTTTT
v_call: TRBV6-1; d_call: TRBD1; j_call: TRBJ1-5; clone_size: .; cdr3_aa: CASSRGTGVVEGQPQHF; cdr3_nt: TGTGCCAGCAGTAGGGGGACAGGGGTTGTAGAAGGACAGCCCCAGCATTTT
v_call: TRBV12-3/TRBV12-4; d_call: .; j_call: TRBJ1-5; clone_size: .; cdr3_aa: CASSTQGSQPQHF; cdr3_nt: TGTGCCAGCAGTACCCAGGGGTCGCAGCCCCAGCATTTT
v_call: TRBV7-8; d_call: .; j_call: TRBJ1-5; clone_size: once; cdr3_aa: CASSSNSGYSNQPQHF; cdr3_nt: TGTGCCAGCAGCTCCAATTCAGGGTATAGCAATCAGCCCCAGCATTTT
v_call: TRBV7-2; d_call: TRBD2; j_call: TRBJ2-3; clone_size: .; cdr3_aa: CASTQGLSTDTQYF; cdr3_nt: TGTGCCAGCACCCAGGGACTAAGCACAGATACGCAGTATTTT
v_call: TRBV6-2/TRBV6-3; d_call: TRBD1; j_call: TRBJ2-7; clone_size: once; cdr3_aa: CASSRQGWEQYF; cdr3_nt: TGTGCCAGCAGTCGACAGGGATGGGAGCAGTACTTC
v_call: TRBV15; d_call: .; j_call: TRBJ2-5; clone_size: .; cdr3_aa: CATSRDRGQETQYF; cdr3_nt: TGTGCCACCAGCAGAGATAGGGGGCAAGAGACCCAGTACTTC
v_call: TRBV20-1; d_call: .; j_call: TRBJ2-1; clone_size: .; cdr3_aa: CSAPSAGAYNEQFF; cdr3_nt: TGCAGTGCCCCATCTGCGGGTGCCTACAATGAGCAGTTCTTC
v_call: TRBV7-9; d_call: TRBD2; j_call: TRBJ2-1; clone_size: .; cdr3_aa: CASSLGVGGVNEQFF; cdr3_nt: TGTGCCAGCAGCTTAGGAGTGGGGGGGGTCAATGAGCAGTTCTTC
v_call: TRBV27; d_call: .; j_call: TRBJ1-5; clone_size: .; cdr3_aa: CASRPEARVNQPQHF; cdr3_nt: TGTGCCAGCAGACCAGAAGCACGCGTGAATCAGCCCCAGCATTTT
v_call: TRBV6-4; d_call: .; j_call: TRBJ1-5; clone_size: few; cdr3_aa: CASKGLSNQPQHF; cdr3_nt: TGTGCCAGCAAGGGCCTTAGCAATCAGCCCCAGCATTTT
v_call: TRBV27; d_call: TRBD2; j_call: TRBJ2-1; clone_size: .; cdr3_aa: CASRASGSAEQFF; cdr3_nt: TGTGCCAGCAGGGCTAGCGGGAGCGCTGAGCAGTTCTTC
v_call: TRBV7-2; d_call: .; j_call: TRBJ1-1; clone_size: .; cdr3_aa: CASSLVQGQAFF; cdr3_nt: TGTGCCAGCAGCTTAGTGCAGGGTCAAGCTTTCTTT
v_call: TRBV19; d_call: .; j_call: TRBJ1-6; clone_size: .; cdr3_aa: CASSIRGTGLANSPLHF; cdr3_nt: TGTGCCAGTAGTATAAGGGGAACAGGTCTGGCGAATTCACCCCTCCACTTT
v_call: TRBV19; d_call: .; j_call: TRBJ1-3; clone_size: .; cdr3_aa: CASSTGHSGNTIYF; cdr3_nt: TGTGCCAGTAGTACGGGACATTCTGGAAACACCATATATTTT
v_call: TRBV6-1; d_call: TRBD1; j_call: TRBJ2-2; clone_size: .; cdr3_aa: CASSRDRGTGELFF; cdr3_nt: TGTGCCAGCAGTCGGGACAGGGGGACCGGGGAGCTGTTTTTT
v_call: TRBV5-1; d_call: .; j_call: TRBJ1-2; clone_size: .; cdr3_aa: CASSSGDATRVGYTF; cdr3_nt: TGCGCCAGCAGCTCAGGGGACGCCACTCGAGTTGGCTACACCTTC
v_call: TRBV28; d_call: .; j_call: TRBJ2-7; clone_size: once; cdr3_aa: CASSPSPVYEQYF; cdr3_nt: TGTGCCAGCAGTCCCTCACCCGTCTACGAGCAGTACTTC
v_call: TRBV4-1; d_call: .; j_call: TRBJ1-3; clone_size: .; cdr3_aa: CASSLIQGGGNTIYF; cdr3_nt: TGCGCCAGCAGCCTAATACAGGGAGGAGGAAACACCATATATTTT
v_call: TRBV29-1; d_call: TRBD1; j_call: TRBJ2-3; clone_size: once; cdr3_aa: CSVGRGLETDTQYF; cdr3_nt: TGCAGCGTTGGCAGGGGGTTGGAAACAGATACGCAGTATTTT
v_call: TRBV19; d_call: .; j_call: TRBJ1-2; clone_size: .; cdr3_aa: CASSLQGRDYGYTF; cdr3_nt: TGTGCCAGTAGTTTACAGGGTCGTGACTATGGCTACACCTTC
v_call: TRBV6-1; d_call: .; j_call: TRBJ2-7; clone_size: .; cdr3_aa: CASSELWGGPYEQYF; cdr3_nt: TGTGCCAGCAGTGAACTTTGGGGGGGCCCCTACGAGCAGTACTTC
v_call: TRBV11-2; d_call: .; j_call: TRBJ1-1; clone_size: .; cdr3_aa: CASSLPWRTNTEAFF; cdr3_nt: TGTGCCAGCAGCTTACCCTGGCGGACGAACACTGAAGCTTTCTTT
v_call: TRBV12-3/TRBV12-4; d_call: .; j_call: TRBJ1-6; clone_size: .; cdr3_aa: CASSPGTYNSPLHF; cdr3_nt: TGTGCCAGCAGTCCCGGGACCTATAATTCACCCCTCCACTTT